The rows below give T cell receptor beta chains drawn from one sample of a study of blood T cell repertoires in COVID-19. Some clones are missing from TCRdb's copy, which holds only in-frame ones; the method was immunoSEQ multiplex PCR. Of around 150,000 clones in the sample, approximately 84% are singletons; the top ten hold 22%. The sequenced sample was peripheral blood. These receptors were taken from a woman of 80 years or more with acute or convalescent COVID-19. The CDR3 runs from the conserved cysteine through the conserved F or W. The D gene is left open where the match is weak. A row's size may be missing; if present it is once, few, many or a size class.

few	NA	TRBV19	TRBJ1-2	TGTGCCAGTAGTATAGACTCCCGATCGACAGGATCTGGCTACACCTTC	CASSIDSRSTGSGYTF
NA	TRBD2	TRBV11-2	TRBJ2-7	TGTGCCAGCAGCTTCGGGGGGGACTACGAGCAGTACTTC	CASSFGGDYEQYF
NA	TRBD2	TRBV10-3	TRBJ2-7	TGTGCCACCTCTCCACTAGCGGGATTGTACGAGCAGTACTTC	CATSPLAGLYEQYF
NA	NA	TRBV5-1	TRBJ1-2	TGCGCCAGCAGCTTCTCGACACCCGGTGGGTATGGCTACACCTTC	CASSFSTPGGYGYTF
NA	TRBD1	TRBV25-1	TRBJ2-7	TGTGCCAGCAGTGAATCACCGGGACAGGGCTCCGAGCAGTACTTC	CASSESPGQGSEQYF
NA	TRBD2	TRBV5-6	TRBJ2-5	TGTGCCAGCAGCCCGGGGGGAGCGGAGACCCAGTACTTC	CASSPGGAETQYF
once	TRBD2	TRBV11-2	TRBJ2-5	TGTGCCAGCAGCTTAGTGGGCGGGAGGCCCGTAGAGACCCAGTACTTC	CASSLVGGRPVETQYF
NA	TRBD1	TRBV18	TRBJ2-2	TGTGCCAGCTCACCTCGACAGGGTATGGGCGCCGGGGAGCTGTTTTTT	CASSPRQGMGAGELFF
NA	NA	TRBV9	TRBJ2-7	TGTGCCAGCAGCCCCGACGGAGGTTATAACTACGAGCAGTACTTC	CASSPDGGYNYEQYF
NA	TRBD2	TRBV7-2	TRBJ2-1	TGTGCCAGCAGCGCGGGGGACTTACCCTACAATGAGCAGTTCTTC	CASSAGDLPYNEQFF
NA	NA	TRBV9	TRBJ1-2	TGTGCCAGCAGCGTAGGACGCGGGGGGAACTATGGCTACACCTTC	CASSVGRGGNYGYTF
few	NA	TRBV5-5	TRBJ2-7	TGTGCCAGCAGCTTTGACAGAAGGGAGCAGTACTTC	CASSFDRREQYF
NA	TRBD2	TRBV3-1/TRBV3-2	TRBJ2-7	TGTGCCAGCAGCCAAATGGGGGGTAGCGGGAGTGGCGAGCAGTACTTC	CASSQMGGSGSGEQYF
NA	NA	TRBV7-2	TRBJ1-1	TGTGCCAGCAGCTCTTTAGGGGGGGGGAACACTGAAGCTTTCTTT	CASSSLGGGNTEAFF
few	NA	TRBV6-1	TRBJ1-2	TGTGCCAGCACCCCCAGCGCCGCGGGCTACACCTTC	CASTPSAAGYTF
NA	TRBD1	TRBV7-9	TRBJ1-2	TGTGCCAGCAGCTTAGCAGGGGGGACAGATTTCTTGAGGGGCTATGGCTACACCTTC	CASSLAGGTDFLRGYGYTF
once	NA	TRBV29-1	TRBJ1-2	TGCAGCGTTGAAGATCTATCAGGGCTCAACTATGGCTACACCTTC	CSVEDLSGLNYGYTF
NA	NA	TRBV14	TRBJ2-7	TGTGCCAGCAGCCAAGGACAGTTCTACGAGCAGTACTTC	CASSQGQFYEQYF
NA	NA	TRBV12-3/TRBV12-4	TRBJ2-5	TGTGCCAGCAGCGGGGACCAAGAGACCCAGTACTTC	CASSGDQETQYF
NA	TRBD1	TRBV5-8	TRBJ2-7	TGTGCCAGCAGCTTTCGAGGGACAGGGGCGTCCCCGTTGGACGAGCAGTACTTC	CASSFRGTGASPLDEQYF
NA	NA	TRBV2	TRBJ2-2	TGTGCCAGCAGTTTCATACCCGGGACCGGGGAGCTGTTTTTT	CASSFIPGTGELFF
NA	TRBD2	TRBV15	TRBJ2-3	TGTGCCACCAGCCCGGGACTAGCGGGGATCACAGATACGCAGTATTTT	CATSPGLAGITDTQYF
NA	NA	TRBV20-1	TRBJ1-2	TGCAGTGCTAATGAGGGGGGGTATGGCTACACCTTC	CSANEGGYGYTF
NA	TRBD1	TRBV2	TRBJ1-2	TGTGCCGCTCTGGGACAGGGGAGCTACACCTTC	CAALGQGSYTF
NA	NA	TRBV5-4	TRBJ1-2	TGTGCCAGCAGCCAACAGGGAGCTAACTATGGCTACACCTTC	CASSQQGANYGYTF
NA	NA	TRBV19	TRBJ2-5	TGTGCCAGTAGCCTCACTCGGGGGGAGACCCAGTACTTC	CASSLTRGETQYF
NA	NA	TRBV10-3	TRBJ2-7	TGTGCCATCAGTGAGTCGAGGCACGGGCAGTACTTC	CAISESRHGQYF
NA	NA	TRBV5-1	TRBJ1-1	TGCGCCAGCAGCGACCAGGTCGAGGGCACTGAAGCTTTCTTT	CASSDQVEGTEAFF
NA	TRBD2	TRBV30	TRBJ2-1	TGTGCCTGGAGTACTCCCGGGAGCGGGAGGGCCGGAGAGCAGTTCTTC	CAWSTPGSGRAGEQFF